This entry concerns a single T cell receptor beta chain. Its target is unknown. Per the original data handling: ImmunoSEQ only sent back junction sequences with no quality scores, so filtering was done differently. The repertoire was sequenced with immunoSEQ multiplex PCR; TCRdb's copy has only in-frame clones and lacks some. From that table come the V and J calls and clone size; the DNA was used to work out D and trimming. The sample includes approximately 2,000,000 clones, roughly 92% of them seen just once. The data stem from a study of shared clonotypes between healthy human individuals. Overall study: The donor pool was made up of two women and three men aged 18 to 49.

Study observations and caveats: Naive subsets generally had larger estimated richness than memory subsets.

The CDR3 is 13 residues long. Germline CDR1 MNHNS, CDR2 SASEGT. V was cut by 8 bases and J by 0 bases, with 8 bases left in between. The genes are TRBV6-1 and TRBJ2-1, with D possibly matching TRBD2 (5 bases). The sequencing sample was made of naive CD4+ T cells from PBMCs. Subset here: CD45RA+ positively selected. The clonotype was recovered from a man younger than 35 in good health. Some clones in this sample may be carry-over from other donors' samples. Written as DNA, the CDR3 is TGTGCCAGCGGGGAGAGCTCCTACAATGAGCAGTTCTTC. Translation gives CASGESSYNEQFF.